This passage covers 30 T cell receptor beta chains from one sample sequenced in a study of shared clonotypes between healthy human individuals. The protocol was immunoSEQ multiplex PCR, while the TCRdb copy is restricted to in-frame clones and leaves out a portion. Among a few hundred thousand clones listed, about 95% were seen once. CD45RO negativity and positive selection for CCR7 defined naive CD8 cells, a population that excluded terminally differentiated effector memory CD45RA+ cells. Sequencing used naive CD8+ T cells sorted from blood. Source of these receptors: a woman younger than 45 in good health.

J is TRBJ2-5 and V is TRBV5-6; 7 bases match TRBD2. Near its end, the DNA agrees better with TRBJ2-7, so the J call may be wrong. The CDR3 extends over 15 amino acids. Germline CDR1 and CDR2: SGHDT and YYEEEE. CDR3 sequence: CASSLAQGLAYEQYF. CDR3 coding DNA: TGTGCCAGCAGCTTGGCCCAAGGACTAGCCTACGAGCAGTACTTC.

The CDR3 is CASCEGDSYTF. As DNA, the CDR3 is TGTGCCAGCTGCGAGGGGGATAGCTACACCTTC. V usage is TRBV25-1 and J usage is TRBJ1-2; D perhaps matches TRBD1 (6 bases). Trimming took 8 bases from V and 9 from J, leaving 13 bases between them. This CDR3 comprises 11 residues. Germline assignment: CDR1 MGHDK and CDR2 SYGVNS.

This clone was detected only once. The chain employs TRBV16 and TRBJ2-5; D could derive from TRBD1 or TRBD2 (5 bases each). This CDR3 is 13 amino acids long. Per germline, CDR1 KGHSY and CDR2 FQNENV. Trimming pared 4 bases from V and 5 bases from J, leaving 11 bases between. CDR3 in DNA: TGTGCCAGCAGCCCAGGGACCACGGAGACCCAGTACTTC. It encodes CASSPGTTETQYF.

The chain recombines TRBV28 with TRBJ1-5; D gene unclear. This CDR3 has 14 residues. CDR1 is MDHEN, CDR2 SYDVKM, per germline. V lost 1 base and J lost 5, with 9 bases in between. The CDR3 here is CASSLFTVDQPQHF. As DNA, the CDR3 is TGTGCCAGCAGTTTATTTACTGTCGATCAGCCCCAGCATTTT.

The V and J genes are TRBV5-1 and TRBJ2-7; TRBD1 matches 9 bases. The CDR3 is 13 amino acids. Germline V CDR1 and CDR2: SGHRS, YFSETQ. V shed 4 bases, J shed 5 bases, and the junction held 4 bases outside the gene matches. Here the CDR3 reads CASSGDRVHEQYF. The CDR3 DNA follows: TGCGCCAGCAGCGGGGACAGGGTACACGAGCAGTACTTC.

The chain uses TRBV2 and TRBJ2-1; perhaps TRBD2 as D (6 bases). Trimming removed 6 bases at V and 3 bases at J, with 9 bases between. The CDR3 consists of 13 residues. The V gene's germline CDR1 is SNHLY and CDR2 FYNNEI. CDR3 in amino acids: CASRWRDYNEQFF. Here the CDR3 DNA reads TGTGCCAGCAGATGGCGGGACTACAATGAGCAGTTCTTC. The entire variable domain, with the rest obtained from reference TRBV2 and TRBJ2-1, is as follows: EPEVTQTPSHQVTQMGQEVILRCVPISNHLYFYWYRQILGQKVEFLVSFYNNEISEKSEIFDDQFSVERPDGSNFTLKIRSTKLEDSAMYFCASRWRDYNEQFFGPGTRLTVL.

The chain recombines TRBV29-1 with TRBJ2-7, with 10 bases matching TRBD2. V lost 1 base to trimming and J lost 6 bases; unmatched junction nucleotides: 9. This CDR3 contains 15 residues. Germline CDR1 and CDR2: SQVTM and ANQGSEA. CDR3 protein: CSVEGGELAGAEQYF. The DNA for the CDR3 is TGCAGCGTTGAAGGTGGGGAGCTAGCGGGAGCCGAGCAGTACTTC.

V is TRBV13 and J is TRBJ1-1; 12 bases align to TRBD1. The V and J ends lost 5 bases and 1 base, in that order; junction bases with no gene match: 11. The CDR3 covers 18 residues. Germline CDR1 and CDR2: PRHDT and FYEKMQ (reference sequence). The CDR3 protein is CASSATAGTGGANTEAFF. The CDR3 DNA is TGTGCCAGCAGCGCAACCGCCGGGACAGGGGGCGCGAACACTGAAGCTTTCTTT.

This chain connects TRBV27 to TRBJ2-7; perhaps TRBD2 as D (5 bases). Germline CDR1 reads MNHEY; CDR2 reads SMNVEV (reference sequence). The V and J ends lost 5 bases and 6 bases respectively, with 17 bases between them. This CDR3 contains 14 residues. The CDR3 DNA reads as TGTGCCAGCAGTCCAACTAGTTTCGCCGTCGAGCAGTACTTC. Its translation: CASSPTSFAVEQYF.

The chain carries TRBV25-1 and TRBJ2-5; 11 positions match TRBD1. The germline V gene has CDR1 MGHDK and CDR2 SYGVNS. Trimming took 6 bases from V and 4 from J; bases not matched to a gene: 4. CDR3 length: 14 amino acids. DNA for the CDR3: TGTGCCAGCAGCCAAGGACAGGGGGCAGAGACCCAGTACTTC. It codes for CASSQGQGAETQYF.

The V gene is TRBV6-6, the J gene TRBJ1-2; no firm D call. The CDR3 totals 14 residues. Germline V gene sequence: CDR1 MNHNY, CDR2 SVGAGI (reference sequence). V was trimmed by 0 bases and J by 4 bases, leaving 9 bases between them. For the CDR3, the DNA is TGTGCCAGCAGTTACTCACCCCGGGCCTATGGCTACACCTTC. Protein: CASSYSPRAYGYTF.

The chain carries TRBV6-1 and TRBJ2-7; 7 bases fit TRBD2. Germline V CDR1 and CDR2: MNHNS, SASEGT. The junction had 9 bases not matched to a gene; V was cut back by 3 bases and J by 4 bases. The CDR3 runs to 15 residues. As DNA, the CDR3 is TGTGCCAGCAGTGATGGCGGGGGAGTAGAGTACGAGCAGTACTTC. Amino acids: CASSDGGGVEYEQYF.

The genes are TRBV9 and TRBJ2-5; 8 nucleotides line up with TRBD2. J was trimmed by 3 bases and V by 3 bases; bases with no gene match: 4. From germline, CDR1 is SGDLS and CDR2 YYNGEE. The CDR3 is 14 amino acids. CDR3 bases: TGTGCCAGCAGCGGGTCAGCGGGAGAAGAGACCCAGTACTTC. Encoded protein: CASSGSAGEETQYF. The full variable domain, its missing parts supplied by reference TRBV9 and TRBJ2-5, is DSGVTQTPKHLITATGQRVTLRCSPRSGDLSVYWYQQSLDQGLQFLIQYYNGEERAKGNILERFSAQQFPDLHSELNLSSLELGDSALYFCASSGSAGEETQYFGPGTRLLVL.

The chain carries TRBV10-3 and TRBJ2-5; 7 bases align to TRBD1. The J call may not be correct, given that the DNA end is closer to TRBJ2-7. The CDR3 spans 14 residues. Germline CDR1 and CDR2: ENHRY and SYGVKD. The DNA for the CDR3 is TGTGCCATCAGTGCGGGGACAGAGTTATACGAGCAGTACTTC. Its translation: CAISAGTELYEQYF.

V and J are TRBV5-6 and TRBJ2-1; D gene unclear. V lost 0 bases, J lost 2 bases, and 9 bases lay in between. This CDR3 is 15 amino acids long. Germline CDR1 SGHDT, CDR2 YYEEEE. CDR3 protein: CASSLEGLPYNEQFF. CDR3 DNA sequence: TGTGCCAGCAGCTTGGAGGGTTTACCCTACAATGAGCAGTTCTTC.

About this clone itself: Relative to the germline gene, one junction end is altered; a read error may explain this. The chain combines TRBV4-1 with TRBJ1-5, with D possibly being TRBD1 (5 bases). CDR1 MGHRA and CDR2 YSYEKL come from the germline V gene. CDR3 length: 13 residues. The CDR3 spells CASSEEGRVPQHF. CDR3 DNA: TGCGCCAGCAGCGAAGAGGGGCGGGTGCCCCAGCATTTT.

The chain links TRBV5-1 to TRBJ2-2; perhaps TRBD1 as D (6 bases). This CDR3 comprises 16 residues. Trimming took off 0 bases at V and 6 bases at J, with 15 bases between the two ends. The germline V gene encodes CDR1 SGHRS and CDR2 YFSETQ. CDR3 DNA: TGCGCCAGCAGCTTGGAAGGTCCAGGGGTGGCCGGGGAGCTGTTTTTT. As protein: CASSLEGPGVAGELFF.

The DNA of the CDR3 is TGCGCCAGCAGCCAAGGGAGGTATACCCTCTATGGCTACACCTTC. Translation: CASSQGRYTLYGYTF. The chain uses TRBV4-1 and TRBJ1-2; no clear D gene. V gave up 1 base and J gave up 4 bases, with 13 bases separating them. This CDR3 has 15 residues. The germline CDR1 and CDR2 sequences are MGHRA and YSYEKL.

In this sample, this clone turned up once. The rearrangement links TRBV30 to TRBJ1-3, with D maybe TRBD1 (5 bases). Trimming removed 2 bases at V and 6 bases at J, with 11 bases between. The germline CDR1 and CDR2 sequences are GTSNPN and SVGIG (reference sequence). CDR3 length equals 13 residues. CDR3 protein: CAWSLGGENTIYF. The CDR3 DNA follows: TGTGCCTGGAGTTTGGGGGGTGAAAACACCATATATTTT.

The chain employs TRBV5-8 and TRBJ2-1; 12 bases align to TRBD2. Germline V CDR1 and CDR2: SGHTS, YDEGEE. V gave up 2 bases and J gave up 8 bases; unmatched junction bases: 5. The CDR3 length is 15 residues. DNA for the CDR3: TGTGCCAGCAGCTTAGGGGCTAGCGGGAGGGATGAGCAGTTCTTC. Its protein is CASSLGASGRDEQFF.

The gene calls are TRBV5-6 and TRBJ2-1, with 9 bases identical to TRBD2. The germline gives CDR1 SGHDT, CDR2 YYEEEE. The V gene end was trimmed by 4 bases and the J gene end by 4 bases; junction bases not matched to a gene: 9. CDR3 length equals 16 residues. The CDR3 region has the DNA TGTGCCAGCAGCGCATTGACTAGCGGAATATACAATGAGCAGTTCTTC. This codes for CASSALTSGIYNEQFF.

Notes on this clone: Within the sample, other DNA sequences also encode this same CDR3. V gene TRBV6-5 combines with J gene TRBJ2-3; 9 nucleotides line up with TRBD1. Germline V CDR1 and CDR2: MNHEY, SVGAGI. The CDR3 loop spans 15 amino acids. Unmatched junction bases numbered 2, after V lost 2 bases and J lost 2 bases. CDR3 protein: CASSYGTGTTDTQYF. The CDR3 coding sequence is TGTGCCAGCAGTTACGGGACAGGGACCACAGATACGCAGTATTTT.

A note on this clone: Other DNA sequences within the sample encode an identical CDR3. This chain uses TRBV20-1 with TRBJ2-7; D is undetermined. V was shortened by 2 bases and J by 4 bases, with 6 bases between the two germline ends. The CDR3 has 11 amino acids. CDR1 and CDR2 from the germline V gene are DFQATT and SNEGSKA (reference sequence). The CDR3 loop is CSARRGYEQYF. CDR3 DNA sequence: TGCAGTGCTAGACGCGGTTACGAGCAGTACTTC.

The CDR3 bases are TGTGCCAGCAGTTTACTAGCGGGAGGCGGCTACGAGCAGTACTTC. This encodes CASSLLAGGGYEQYF. The rearrangement uses TRBV27 and TRBJ2-5; 11 bases are shared with TRBD2. The J call may be faulty, since TRBJ2-7 better matches the DNA end. This CDR3 region has 15 residues. Germline CDR1 reads MNHEY; CDR2 reads SMNVEV (reference sequence).

J is TRBJ2-4 and V is TRBV10-2; possible D gene TRBD2, 5 bases. With 7 bases removed from V and 10 bases from J, the gap between germline ends came to 17 bases. Looked up from germline, CDR1 is WSHSY and CDR2 is SAAADI. The CDR3 runs to 13 residues. Here the CDR3 reads CASTSGSPGIQYF. As DNA, the CDR3 is TGCGCCAGCACGTCCGGGTCGCCGGGGATTCAGTACTTC.

V is TRBV28 and J is TRBJ1-2; D is possibly TRBD1 (6 bases). The CDR3 runs 13 residues. CDR1 and CDR2 (germline): MDHEN, SYDVKM. V was cut by 10 bases and J by 3 bases, with 15 bases left in between. In DNA, the CDR3 is TGTGCCACCGGTATAGGGGGGGACTATGGCTACACCTTC. Residues: CATGIGGDYGYTF.

Worth noting for this clone: This specimen includes other DNA sequences encoding the same CDR3. The DNA for the CDR3 is TGTGCCAGCCGGACAGGGGGCTATGGCTACACCTTC. Protein product: CASRTGGYGYTF. J is TRBJ1-2 and V is TRBV27; 10 bases fit TRBD1. The CDR3 has 12 residues. The germline V gene encodes CDR1 MNHEY and CDR2 SMNVEV (reference sequence). J was trimmed by 4 bases and V by 8 bases; bases with no gene match: 1.

The V and J genes are TRBV7-8 and TRBJ2-7; the match to TRBD2 covers 7 bases. In germline, CDR1 is SGHVS, CDR2 FQNEAQ. J was trimmed by 6 bases and V by 5 bases; bases with no gene match: 7. This CDR3 has 13 amino acids. CDR3 region: CASSTSRGSEQYF. The CDR3 DNA sequence: TGTGCCAGCAGCACCTCCCGCGGGAGCGAGCAGTACTTC.

This clone was seen a single time. The chain is built from TRBV28 and TRBJ2-1; D call uncertain. Per germline, CDR1 MDHEN and CDR2 SYDVKM. The CDR3 extends over 15 amino acids. V was clipped by 6 bases and J by 0 bases, with 12 bases between them. The CDR3 region has the DNA TGTGCCAGCAGCCCGACTGTGAGCTCCTACAATGAGCAGTTCTTC. It encodes CASSPTVSSYNEQFF. Full variable domain (rest looked up from reference TRBV28 and TRBJ2-1): DVKVTQSSRYLVKRTGEKVFLECVQDMDHENMFWYRQDPGLGLRLIYFSYDVKMKEKGDIPEGYSVSREKKERFSLILESASTNQTSMYLCASSPTVSSYNEQFFGPGTRLTVL.

This sequence joins TRBV11-2 and TRBJ2-7; 9 bases line up with TRBD2. Germline lookup yields CDR1 SGHAT and CDR2 FQNNGV. Trimming removed 5 bases from V and 3 bases from J; junction bases left unmatched: 8. This CDR3 spans 15 amino acids. In DNA form, the CDR3 reads TGTGCCAGCAGCCCACAGACTAGCGGATACTACGAGCAGTACTTC. Residues: CASSPQTSGYYEQYF.